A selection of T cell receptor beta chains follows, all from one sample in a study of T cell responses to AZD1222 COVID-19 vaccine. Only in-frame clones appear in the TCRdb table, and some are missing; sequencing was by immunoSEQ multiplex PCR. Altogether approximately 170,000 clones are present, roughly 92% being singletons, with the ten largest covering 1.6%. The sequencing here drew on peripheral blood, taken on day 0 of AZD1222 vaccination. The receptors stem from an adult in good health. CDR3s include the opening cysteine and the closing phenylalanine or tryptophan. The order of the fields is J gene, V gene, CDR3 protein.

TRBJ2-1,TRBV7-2,CASSEAGGSYNEQFF
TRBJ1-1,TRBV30,CAWSPLGTGGASTEAFF
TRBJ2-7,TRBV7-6,CASSLGKGQGPYEQYF
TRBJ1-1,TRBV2,CASTRDRVTEAFF
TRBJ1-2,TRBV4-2,CASSQDGGREGYGYTF
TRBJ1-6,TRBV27,CASSLSFGHGSPLHF
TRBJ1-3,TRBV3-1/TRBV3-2,CASSQEGLSGNTIYF
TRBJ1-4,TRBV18,CASLTGPNEKLFF
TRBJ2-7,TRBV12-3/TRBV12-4,CASSWGGQYEQYF
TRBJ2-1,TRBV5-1,CASSLDGRPNGEQFF
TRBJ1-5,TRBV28,CASRKVLGNQPQHF
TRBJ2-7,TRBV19,CASSIALNREQYF
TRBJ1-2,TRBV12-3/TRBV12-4,CASTPIRAGGYTF
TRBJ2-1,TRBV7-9,CASSLAQGIYEQFF
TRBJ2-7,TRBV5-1,CASSLTGTTYEQYF
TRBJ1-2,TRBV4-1,CASSQEKGRDYGYTF
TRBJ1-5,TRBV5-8,CASSFGGLSNQPQHF
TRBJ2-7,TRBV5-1,CASDKGEGQGKGEQYF
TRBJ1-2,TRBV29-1,CSVKIRQGGSRYGYTF
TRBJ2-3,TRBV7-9,CASSFGGPDTQYF
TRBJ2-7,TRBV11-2,CASSLAGLAGAEQYF
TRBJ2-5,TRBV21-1,CASPAYQETQYF
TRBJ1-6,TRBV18,CASSADSLNSPLHF
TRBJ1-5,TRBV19,CASIQRGSNQPQHF
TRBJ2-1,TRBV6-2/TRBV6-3,CASSRTSGSYNEQFF
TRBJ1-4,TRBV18,CASSPVGEKLFF